The entry that follows covers one T cell receptor (beta chain) sequence. The sample is drawn from a study of cytomegalovirus exposure and HLA in healthy donors. Some clones are missing from TCRdb's copy, which holds only in-frame ones; the method was immunoSEQ multiplex PCR. The sample records under 200,000 clones, 86% being singletons. The receptor comes from a woman under 30 in good health and CMV-seronegative. The source material was PBMCs.

CDR3 DNA sequence: TGTGCCAGCAGCCTCGGGACAGGGGGCGGCAATCAGCCCCAGCATTTT. Its protein product is CASSLGTGGGNQPQHF. The J gene is TRBJ1-5, the V gene TRBV9, with TRBD1 matching 12 bases. V was clipped by 4 bases and J by 2 bases; unmatched bases: 4. The CDR3 contains 16 residues. CDR1 is SGDLS and CDR2 is YYNGEE in the germline V gene.